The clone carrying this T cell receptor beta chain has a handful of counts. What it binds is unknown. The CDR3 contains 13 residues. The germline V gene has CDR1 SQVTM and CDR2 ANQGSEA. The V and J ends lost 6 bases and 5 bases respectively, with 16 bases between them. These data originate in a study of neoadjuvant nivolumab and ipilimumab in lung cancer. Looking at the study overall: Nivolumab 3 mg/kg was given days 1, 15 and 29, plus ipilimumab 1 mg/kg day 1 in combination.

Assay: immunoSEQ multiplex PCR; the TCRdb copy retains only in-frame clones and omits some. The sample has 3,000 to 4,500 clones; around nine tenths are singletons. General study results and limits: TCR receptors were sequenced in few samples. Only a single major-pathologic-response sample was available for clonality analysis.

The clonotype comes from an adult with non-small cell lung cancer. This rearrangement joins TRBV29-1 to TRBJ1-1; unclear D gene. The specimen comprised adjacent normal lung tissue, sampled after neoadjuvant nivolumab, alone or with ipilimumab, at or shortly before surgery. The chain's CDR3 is CSVVGVGKTEAFF. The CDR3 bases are TGCAGCGTCGTTGGGGTAGGGAAAACTGAAGCTTTCTTT. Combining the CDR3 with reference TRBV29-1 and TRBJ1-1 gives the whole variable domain SAVISQKPSRDICQRGTSLTIQCQVDSQVTMMFWYRQQPGQSLTLIATANQGSEATYESGFVIDKFPISRPNLTFSTLTVSNMSPEDSSIYLCSVVGVGKTEAFFGQGTRLTVV.